This passage covers 21 T cell receptor beta chains from one sample sequenced in a study of blood T cell repertoires in COVID-19. TCRdb's copy holds only in-frame clones and misses some; the assay was immunoSEQ multiplex PCR. Of about 300,000 clones listed, about 84% were seen once; the top ten hold around 1.5%. The sequenced material came from peripheral blood. The receptors were gathered from a woman in her fifties or sixties with acute or convalescent COVID-19.

This chain uses TRBV5-1 with TRBJ2-3, with 8 nucleotides matching TRBD2. This CDR3 has 15 amino acids. Germline-derived CDR1 and CDR2 are SGHRS and YFSETQ. J was trimmed by 0 bases and V by 2 bases; bases with no gene match: 2. CDR3 nucleotide sequence: TGCGCCAGCAGCTTCAGCGGGGGTAGCACAGATACGCAGTATTTT. Its protein is CASSFSGGSTDTQYF.

The rearrangement links TRBV7-2 to TRBJ2-1, with 8 bases lining up with TRBD1. Germline V gene lookup returns CDR1 SGHTA and CDR2 FQGNSA. This CDR3 has 13 amino acids. J lost 10 bases, V lost 4 bases, and 6 bases had no gene match. This CDR3 reads CASSSARDREQFF. In DNA form, the CDR3 reads TGTGCCAGCAGCTCAGCTAGGGACAGGGAGCAGTTCTTC.

The rearrangement uses TRBV7-2 and TRBJ1-2, with D hard to call. V gave up 0 bases and J gave up 4 bases, with 9 bases separating them. This CDR3 region has 14 residues. Germline-derived CDR1 and CDR2 are SGHTA and FQGNSA. The CDR3 loop is CASSLAGVSYGYTF. CDR3 nucleotides: TGTGCCAGCAGCTTAGCCGGAGTAAGCTATGGCTACACCTTC.

This clone was detected ten times or more. The same CDR3 arises from other DNA sequences in this sample as well. J is TRBJ1-5 and V is TRBV18, with TRBD1 matching over 10 bases. CDR1 is KGHSH, CDR2 LQKENI, per germline. The CDR3 contains 14 residues. V gave up 4 bases and J gave up 5 bases; unmatched junction bases: 2. The CDR3 region is CASSLGTGDQPQHF. In DNA, the CDR3 is TGTGCCAGCTCACTCGGGACAGGGGATCAGCCCCAGCATTTT.

In its sample, this clone was seen once. The chain is built from TRBV11-2 and TRBJ2-5, with TRBD1 identical over 9 bases. Germline values: CDR1 SGHAT, CDR2 FQNNGV. The CDR3 sequence is 14 residues long. V lost 5 bases, J lost 5 bases, and 6 bases stayed unmatched. CDR3 sequence: CASSGTGSGETQYF. CDR3 DNA sequence: TGTGCCAGCAGCGGGACAGGGTCTGGGGAGACCCAGTACTTC.

The chain couples TRBV7-3 to TRBJ1-2, with D maybe TRBD1 (5 bases). The CDR3 is 15 residues long. Germline CDR1 reads SGHTA; CDR2 reads FQGTGA. V lost 4 bases to trimming and J lost 7 bases, with 19 bases between them. CDR3 residues: CASSSGLGTDIGYTF. The CDR3 nucleotides read TGTGCCAGCAGCTCAGGATTGGGGACTGACATTGGCTACACCTTC.

The genes are TRBV5-1 and TRBJ1-4; D possibly corresponds to TRBD1 (5 bases). Between the trimmed V and J ends, which lost 0 bases and 4 bases, there was a span of 10 bases. The CDR3 covers 15 residues. In germline, CDR1 is SGHRS, CDR2 YFSETQ. The chain's CDR3 is CASSLGTYRNEKLFF. As DNA, the CDR3 is TGCGCCAGCAGCTTGGGGACATACCGTAATGAAAAACTGTTTTTT.

CDR3 amino acids: CASSSRSPTGSLSSYNEQFF. DNA for the CDR3: TGTGCCAGCAGCTCCCGATCCCCAACAGGGAGTTTGAGCTCCTACAATGAGCAGTTCTTC. The chain uses TRBV9 and TRBJ2-1; D may be TRBD1 (6 bases). There are 20 residues in the CDR3. Germline values: CDR1 SGDLS, CDR2 YYNGEE. V shed 4 bases and J shed 0 bases, with 26 bases lying between them.

This clone was seen a few times. The chain carries TRBV5-1 and TRBJ2-3; 10 positions agree with TRBD2. The CDR3 runs to 17 residues. V gave up 0 bases and J gave up 3 bases; unmatched junction bases: 7. Germline V gene sequence: CDR1 SGHRS, CDR2 YFSETQ. CDR3 DNA sequence: TGCGCCAGCAGCTTGGGTCCTAGCGGGAGTGGAACAGATACGCAGTATTTT. This sequence encodes CASSLGPSGSGTDTQYF.

This clone was detected only once. The CDR3 DNA follows: TGTGCCAGCTTTGGACAGGTCGGGACTGAAGCTTTCTTT. Amino acids: CASFGQVGTEAFF. The J gene is TRBJ1-1, the V gene TRBV18; 7 bases map to TRBD1. CDR1 and CDR2 (germline): KGHSH, LQKENI. This CDR3 contains 13 residues. Trimming at V came to 7 bases and at J to 5 bases, leaving 7 bases not matched to a gene.

The chain uses TRBV11-2 and TRBJ2-1; the D gene is possibly TRBD1 (6 bases). V gave up 7 bases and J gave up 0 bases, with 13 bases separating them. Germline V gene data show CDR1 as SGHAT and CDR2 as FQNNGV. The CDR3 contains 15 residues. The CDR3 DNA sequence: TGTGCCAGCACCATACAGGGTACCTCCTACAATGAGCAGTTCTTC. Translation: CASTIQGTSYNEQFF.

V gene TRBV28 combines with J gene TRBJ1-5; D is unresolved. Trimming removed 5 bases at V and 0 bases at J, with 17 bases between. The germline CDR1 and CDR2 sequences are MDHEN and SYDVKM. The CDR3 is made up of 17 amino acids. The CDR3 DNA is TGTGCCAGCAGTCAATTCGACACTCTTTATAGCAATCAGCCCCAGCATTTT. Protein sequence: CASSQFDTLYSNQPQHF.

The sample holds one count of this clone. The V and J genes are TRBV13 and TRBJ2-5; 11 bases line up with TRBD2. V shed 3 bases and J 4 bases; nucleotides not matched to a gene: 7. Germline-derived CDR1 and CDR2 are PRHDT and FYEKMQ (reference sequence). The CDR3 length is 16 residues. The chain's CDR3 is CASSFTSGSSGETQYF. CDR3 DNA: TGTGCCAGCAGCTTTACTAGCGGGAGTTCGGGAGAGACCCAGTACTTC.

This rearrangement joins TRBV2 to TRBJ1-6; no clear D. The CDR3 runs to 16 residues. CDR1 SNHLY and CDR2 FYNNEI come from the germline V gene. V gave up 6 bases and J gave up 10 bases, with 22 bases separating them. CDR3 sequence (DNA): TGTGCCAGCAGCGGGGAAAGGGCCCGTCAACGGTCACCCCTCCACTTT. Its protein product is CASSGERARQRSPLHF.

The V call is TRBV27, the J call TRBJ1-4; D is possibly TRBD1 (6 bases). The V gene's germline CDR1 is MNHEY and CDR2 SMNVEV (reference sequence). The CDR3 totals 16 residues. V gave up 7 bases and J gave up 8 bases, with 23 bases separating them. CDR3 loop: CASTERRGGASEKLFF. In DNA, the CDR3 is TGTGCCAGCACCGAAAGAAGAGGGGGGGCTTCGGAAAAACTGTTTTTT.

J is TRBJ1-2 and V is TRBV28; 8 bases are a match to TRBD1. V trimming: 1 base; J trimming: 4 bases; junction bases outside the gene matches: 8. The CDR3 spans 16 residues. In germline, CDR1 is MDHEN, CDR2 SYDVKM. CDR3 nucleotides: TGTGCCAGCAGTTTATACTCCGGGACAGGTGGCTATGGCTACACCTTC. Amino acids: CASSLYSGTGGYGYTF.

The chain links TRBV14 to TRBJ1-1; no reliable D call. Germline V gene sequence: CDR1 SGHDN, CDR2 FVKESK. V was pared by 2 bases and J by 0 bases, with 16 bases between. The CDR3 spans 17 residues. The CDR3 DNA sequence: TGTGCCAGCAGCCAATATCGCGGGAATTGGATGAACACTGAAGCTTTCTTT. As protein: CASSQYRGNWMNTEAFF.

The chain recombines TRBV27 with TRBJ1-1; TRBD1 matches 7 bases. Germline CDR1 is MNHEY and CDR2 is SMNVEV (reference sequence). V shed 4 bases, J shed 0 bases, and the junction held 14 bases outside the gene matches. There are 18 residues in the CDR3. The CDR3 sequence: CASSSGLAGGIMNTEAFF. In nucleotides, the CDR3 is TGTGCCAGCAGTTCGGGATTGGCAGGGGGAATCATGAACACTGAAGCTTTCTTT.

The chain uses TRBV27 and TRBJ1-2; 7 positions agree with TRBD1. Germline V gene data show CDR1 as MNHEY and CDR2 as SMNVEV (reference sequence). Trimming removed 8 bases from V and 0 bases from J; junction bases left unmatched: 3. The CDR3 spans 13 residues. CDR3 residues: CASRDSTNYGYTF. CDR3 DNA sequence: TGTGCCAGCCGGGACAGTACTAACTATGGCTACACCTTC.

The chain carries TRBV5-1 and TRBJ2-5; 10 bases match TRBD2. V was clipped by 4 bases and J by 4 bases; unmatched bases: 7. The CDR3 has 15 residues. Germline CDR1 reads SGHRS; CDR2 reads YFSETQ. This chain's CDR3 is CASSGLAGATETQYF. In DNA, the CDR3 is TGCGCCAGCAGCGGGCTAGCGGGAGCCACAGAGACCCAGTACTTC.

The table lists this clone with a count of one. The DNA for the CDR3 is TGTGCCAGCTCACCCGACGGACCGAGTCGGGGTGGCAACACCATATATTTT. This translates into CASSPDGPSRGGNTIYF. This rearrangement joins TRBV18 to TRBJ1-3; D gene ambiguous. Per the germline V gene, CDR1 is KGHSH and CDR2 is LQKENI. With 3 bases removed from V and 7 bases from J, the gap between germline ends came to 22 bases. The CDR3 has 17 amino acids.